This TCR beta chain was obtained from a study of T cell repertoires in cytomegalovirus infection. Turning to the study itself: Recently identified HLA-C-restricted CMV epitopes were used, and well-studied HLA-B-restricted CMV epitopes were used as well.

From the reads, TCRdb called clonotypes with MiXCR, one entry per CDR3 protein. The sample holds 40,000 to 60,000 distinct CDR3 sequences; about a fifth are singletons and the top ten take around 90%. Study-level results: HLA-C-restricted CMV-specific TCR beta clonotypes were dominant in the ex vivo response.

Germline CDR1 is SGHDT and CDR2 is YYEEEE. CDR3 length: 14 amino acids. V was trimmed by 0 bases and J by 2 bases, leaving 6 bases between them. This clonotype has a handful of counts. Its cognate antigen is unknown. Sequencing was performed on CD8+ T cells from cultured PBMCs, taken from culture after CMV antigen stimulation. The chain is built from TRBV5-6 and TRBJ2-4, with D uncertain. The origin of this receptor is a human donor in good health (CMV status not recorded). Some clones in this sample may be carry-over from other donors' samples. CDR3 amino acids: CASSLDSSKNIQYF. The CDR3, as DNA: TGTGCCAGCAGCTTGGACAGCTCCAAAAACATTCAGTACTTC.